Listed here are 10 T cell receptor beta chains from one sample, sequenced in a study of T cells after yellow fever vaccination. Using its own MiXCR run on the 5' RACE reads, TCRdb lists one record per CDR3 protein. The data show 620,000 or so distinct CDR3 sequences, around 16% seen once. Sequencing was performed on PBMCs, taken about 5 days after the first yellow fever vaccination. These TCRs come from a man aged 18 to 30 who received the YFV17D yellow fever vaccine.

This clonotype was seen a handful of times. The chain combines TRBV7-2 with TRBJ2-2; possible D gene TRBD1, 6 bases. The CDR3 is 15 amino acids. CDR1 SGHTA and CDR2 FQGNSA come from the germline V gene. V lost 1 base, J lost 6 bases, and 12 bases lay in between. CDR3 loop: CASSLDDRRAGELFF. The CDR3 nucleotides read TGTGCCAGCAGCTTAGACGACAGGCGGGCCGGGGAGCTGTTTTTT.

A few counts support this clonotype. The J gene is TRBJ1-5, the V gene TRBV18; 7 bases map to TRBD1. The ends lost 3 bases at V and 6 bases at J; junction bases unmatched: 2. The germline CDR1 and CDR2 sequences are KGHSH and LQKENI. This CDR3 is 13 amino acids long. CDR3 sequence (DNA): TGTGCCAGCTCACCCGACAGGGTTCAGCCCCAGCATTTT. Amino acid sequence: CASSPDRVQPQHF.

The rearrangement links TRBV20-1 to TRBJ1-5; TRBD1 might be the D (6 bases). This CDR3 spans 13 amino acids. Germline-derived CDR1 and CDR2 are DFQATT and SNEGSKA (reference sequence). V was clipped by 3 bases and J by 5 bases, with 11 bases between them. CDR3 DNA: TGCAGTGCTAGGATCAGGGGCGATCAGCCCCAGCATTTT. Amino acid sequence: CSARIRGDQPQHF.

This clonotype was detected ten times or more. The CDR3 is CASSLSPARQGSSYNSPLHF. CDR3 DNA sequence: TGCGCCAGCAGCTTGTCCCCCGCTCGACAGGGGAGCTCCTATAATTCACCCCTCCACTTT. The chain employs TRBV5-1 and TRBJ1-6, with TRBD1 matching 8 bases. J gave up 0 bases and V 1 base, and 12 bases lay outside the gene matches. The V gene's germline CDR1 is SGHRS and CDR2 YFSETQ. This CDR3 is 20 amino acids long.

This clonotype was observed a few times. The chain combines TRBV3-1 with TRBJ2-5; possibly TRBD1 or TRBD2 for D (5 bases each). Trimming shortened V by 4 bases and J by 5 bases, and 20 bases separated the two germline ends. The CDR3 is 16 residues long. Germline lookup yields CDR1 LGHDT and CDR2 YNNKEL (reference sequence). CDR3 protein: CASSLLSWDGMETQYF. The CDR3 region has the DNA TGTGCCAGCAGCCTCCTTTCATGGGACGGTATGGAGACCCAGTACTTC.

This clonotype was found a few times. The DNA of the CDR3 is TGTGCCAGCAGTTATCGTGCTAGCGGGGGCTCCGGGGAGCTGTTTTTT. This translates into CASSYRASGGSGELFF. The V call is TRBV6-5, the J call TRBJ2-2; 10 bases are shared with TRBD2. Germline lookup yields CDR1 MNHEY and CDR2 SVGAGI. Trimming took 3 bases from V and 6 from J; bases not matched to a gene: 7. The CDR3 runs 16 residues.

This clonotype has a count of ten or more. The CDR3 nucleotides are TGTGCCACCAGCAGAGAAGCGGGCGGCGGGGAGCTGTTTTTT. Protein sequence: CATSREAGGGELFF. The chain joins TRBV15 to TRBJ2-2; D perhaps matches TRBD2 (6 bases). Germline V gene sequence: CDR1 LNHNV, CDR2 YYDKDF (reference sequence). The CDR3 sequence is 14 residues long. V lost 0 bases, J lost 7 bases, and 9 bases lay in between.

The rearrangement links TRBV20-1 to TRBJ2-1, with 9 bases identical to TRBD2. V was clipped by 2 bases and J by 4 bases; unmatched bases: 0. CDR1 is DFQATT and CDR2 is SNEGSKA in the germline V gene (reference sequence). CDR3 length equals 13 residues. In DNA, the CDR3 is TGCAGTGCTAGACTAGCGGGGTACAATGAGCAGTTCTTC. This translates into CSARLAGYNEQFF.

This clonotype was counted many times. The genes are TRBV20-1 and TRBJ2-7; tentative D call: TRBD2 (6 bases). Germline V CDR1 and CDR2: DFQATT, SNEGSKA (reference sequence). The germline V and J ends were trimmed by 2 bases and 0 bases, with 11 bases remaining between them. The CDR3 loop spans 14 amino acids. In nucleotides, the CDR3 is TGCAGTGCTAGACTGCGGGGCCCCTCCTACGAGCAGTACTTC. Its translation is CSARLRGPSYEQYF.

Turning to this clonotype: One base away lies a much larger clone, so this may be a sequencing read error. V and J are TRBV5-1 and TRBJ2-7; 7 bases align to TRBD2. This CDR3 is built from 15 residues. The V gene's germline CDR1 is SGHRS and CDR2 YFSETQ. Germline trimming cut 1 base from V and 5 bases from J; bases unmatched to any gene: 9. The CDR3 region has the DNA TGCGCCAGCAGCTTGCTGGCGGGGGAAACCCACGAGCAGTACTTC. Translation: CASSLLAGETHEQYF. The variable domain in full, completed from reference TRBV5-1 and TRBJ2-7, reads KAGVTQTPRYLIKTRGQQVTLSCSPISGHRSVSWYQQTPGQGLQFLFEYFSETQRNKGNFPGRFSGRQFSNSRSEMNVSTLELGDSALYLCASSLLAGETHEQYFGPGTRLTVT.